This TCR beta chain was observed in a study of T cells after yellow fever vaccination. Study results and limitations: Detected again after the booster were most primary-vaccination clones, at nearly 97% CD4 and 70% to 90% CD8.

The germline V gene has CDR1 SGDLS and CDR2 YYNGEE. Trimming pared 0 bases from V and 6 bases from J, leaving 10 bases between. This CDR3 is 13 amino acids long. This clonotype was counted ten times or more. Its antigen is unknown. They built TCR cDNA with 5'RACE template switching, a step that put in a universal primer site and UMIs. TCRdb analysed the 5' RACE reads with MiXCR anew, one entry per CDR3 protein. The sample lists about 73,000 distinct CDR3 sequences; around 7.7% were seen once. The chain carries TRBV9 and TRBJ2-7; no definite D call. The clonotype originates from a man aged 30 to 45 who received the YFV17D yellow fever vaccine. The starting material was CD8+ T cells sorted from PBMCs, obtained on the day of the yellow fever booster vaccination. The CDR3 DNA reads TGTGCCAGCAGCGTAGAGGGAACGCGCGAGCAGTACTTC. As protein: CASSVEGTREQYF.